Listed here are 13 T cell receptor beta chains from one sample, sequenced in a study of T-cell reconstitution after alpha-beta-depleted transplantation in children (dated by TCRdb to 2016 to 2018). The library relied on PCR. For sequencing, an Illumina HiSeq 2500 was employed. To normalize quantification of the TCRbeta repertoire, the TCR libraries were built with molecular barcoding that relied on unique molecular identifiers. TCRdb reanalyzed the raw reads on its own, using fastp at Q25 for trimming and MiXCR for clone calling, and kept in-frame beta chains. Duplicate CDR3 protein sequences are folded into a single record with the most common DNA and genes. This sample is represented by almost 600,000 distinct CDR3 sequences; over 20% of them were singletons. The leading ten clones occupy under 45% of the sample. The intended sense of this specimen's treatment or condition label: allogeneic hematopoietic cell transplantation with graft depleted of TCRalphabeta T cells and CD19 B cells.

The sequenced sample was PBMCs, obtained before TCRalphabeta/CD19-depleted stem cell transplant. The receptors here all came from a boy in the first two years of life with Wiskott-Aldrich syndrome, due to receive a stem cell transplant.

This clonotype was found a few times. CDR3 in DNA: TGCGCCAGCAGGATAGACAGGAATCAGCCCCAGCATTTT. This sequence encodes CASRIDRNQPQHF. This chain joins TRBV5-1 and TRBJ1-5; D may be TRBD1 (6 bases). The ends were cut back, 5 bases at V and 4 bases at J, with 10 bases in the middle. CDR1 is SGHRS and CDR2 is YFSETQ in the germline V gene. This CDR3 contains 13 residues.

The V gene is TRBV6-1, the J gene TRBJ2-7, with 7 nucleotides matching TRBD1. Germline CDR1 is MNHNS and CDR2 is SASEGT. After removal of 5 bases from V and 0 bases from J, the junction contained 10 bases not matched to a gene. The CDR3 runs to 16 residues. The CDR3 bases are TGTGCCAGCAGTCTAACGTGGACAGGTGTCTCCTACGAGCAGTACTTC. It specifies CASSLTWTGVSYEQYF.

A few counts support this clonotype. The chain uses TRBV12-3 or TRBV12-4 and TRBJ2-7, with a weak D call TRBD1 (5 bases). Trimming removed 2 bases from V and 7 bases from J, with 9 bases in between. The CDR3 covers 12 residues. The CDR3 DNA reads TGTGCCAGCAGTTTAAGAAGACAGGAGCAGTACTTC. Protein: CASSLRRQEQYF.

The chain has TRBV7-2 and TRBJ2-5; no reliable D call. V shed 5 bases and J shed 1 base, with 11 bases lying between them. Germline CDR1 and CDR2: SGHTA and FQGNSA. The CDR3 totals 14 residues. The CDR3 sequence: CASSTDAFQETQYF. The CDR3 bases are TGTGCCAGCAGCACGGACGCTTTCCAAGAGACCCAGTACTTC.

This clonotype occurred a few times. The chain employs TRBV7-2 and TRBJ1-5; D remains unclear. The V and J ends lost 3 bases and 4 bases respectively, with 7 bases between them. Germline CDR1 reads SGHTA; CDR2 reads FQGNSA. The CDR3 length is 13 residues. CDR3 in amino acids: CASSLALNQPQHF. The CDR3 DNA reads TGTGCCAGCAGCTTGGCCCTGAATCAGCCCCAGCATTTT.

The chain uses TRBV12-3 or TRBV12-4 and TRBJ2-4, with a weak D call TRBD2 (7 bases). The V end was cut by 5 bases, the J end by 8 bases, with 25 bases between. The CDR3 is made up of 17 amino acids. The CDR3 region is CASSKRLGGAPIDIQYF. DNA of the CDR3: TGTGCCAGCAGTAAGCGCCTAGGGGGGGCGCCTATTGACATTCAGTACTTC.

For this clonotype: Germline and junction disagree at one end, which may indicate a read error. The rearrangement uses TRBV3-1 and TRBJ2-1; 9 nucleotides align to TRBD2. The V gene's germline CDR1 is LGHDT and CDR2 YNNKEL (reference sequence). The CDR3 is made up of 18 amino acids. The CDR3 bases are TGTACCAGCTGTTTAGCCCCCGGTTGGGCGGGAGGGGGGAATGAGCAGTTCTTC. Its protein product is CTSCLAPGWAGGGNEQFF.

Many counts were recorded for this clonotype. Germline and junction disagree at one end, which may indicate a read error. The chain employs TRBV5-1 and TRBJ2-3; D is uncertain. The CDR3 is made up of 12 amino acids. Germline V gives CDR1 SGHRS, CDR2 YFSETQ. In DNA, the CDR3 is TGTGCCAGCTCAGCTAGCACAGATACGCAGTATTTT. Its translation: CASSASTDTQYF.

The CDR3 loop reads CASSARRTVGFPEQFF. For the CDR3, the DNA is TGCGCCAGCAGCGCCCGTCGAACAGTAGGGTTCCCTGAGCAGTTCTTC. This chain joins TRBV5-1 and TRBJ2-1; D unresolved. Trimming removed 4 bases at V and 9 bases at J, with 23 bases between. The CDR3 spans 16 residues. From germline, CDR1 is SGHRS and CDR2 YFSETQ.

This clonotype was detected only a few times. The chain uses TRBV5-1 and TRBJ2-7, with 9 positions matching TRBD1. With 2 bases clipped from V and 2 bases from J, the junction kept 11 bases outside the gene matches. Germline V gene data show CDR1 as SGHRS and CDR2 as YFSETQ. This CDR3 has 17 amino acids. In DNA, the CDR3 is TGCGCCAGCAGCTTCGGTGGCTGGGGACAGGGCCCCTACGAGCAGTACTTC. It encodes CASSFGGWGQGPYEQYF.

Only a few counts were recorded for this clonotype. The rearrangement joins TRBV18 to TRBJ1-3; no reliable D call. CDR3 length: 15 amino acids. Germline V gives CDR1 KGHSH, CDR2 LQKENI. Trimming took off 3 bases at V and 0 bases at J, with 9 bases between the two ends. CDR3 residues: CASSPSSLSGNTIYF. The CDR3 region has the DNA TGTGCCAGCTCACCTTCATCTCTCTCTGGAAACACCATATATTTT.

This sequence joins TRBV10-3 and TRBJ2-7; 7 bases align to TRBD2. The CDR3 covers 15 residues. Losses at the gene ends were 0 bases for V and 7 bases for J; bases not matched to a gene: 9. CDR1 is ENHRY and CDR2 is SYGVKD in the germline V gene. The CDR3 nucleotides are TGTGCCATCAGTGAGTCTGAGGGAGGGCCGGGAGAGCAGTACTTC. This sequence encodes CAISESEGGPGEQYF.

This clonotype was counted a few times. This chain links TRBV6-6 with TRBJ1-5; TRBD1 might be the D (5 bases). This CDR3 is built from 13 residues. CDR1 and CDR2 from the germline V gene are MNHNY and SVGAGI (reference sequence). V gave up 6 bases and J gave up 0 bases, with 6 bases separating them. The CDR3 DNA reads TGTGCCAGCAGACAGGATAGCAATCAGCCCCAGCATTTT. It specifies CASRQDSNQPQHF.